The entry below gives a single TCR beta chain sequence along with its context. This sample is drawn from a study of T cell responses to AZD1222 COVID-19 vaccine. Germline lookup yields CDR1 MNHEY and CDR2 SVGEGT. The V and J ends lost 2 bases and 2 bases respectively, with 13 bases between them. The CDR3 has 16 residues. Data came from immunoSEQ multiplex PCR; TCRdb stores just in-frame clones and leaves some out. The sample holds fewer than 30,000 clones, just under 80% seen once. This chain joins TRBV6-2 or TRBV6-3 and TRBJ1-5; TRBD1 might be the D (6 bases). Material: peripheral blood, obtained on day 0 of AZD1222 vaccination. This receptor was taken from an adult in good health. The CDR3 region has the DNA TGTGCCAGCAGTTACCGGGAGGGGGTAGGCAATCAGCCCCAGCATTTT. Its protein product is CASSYREGVGNQPQHF.